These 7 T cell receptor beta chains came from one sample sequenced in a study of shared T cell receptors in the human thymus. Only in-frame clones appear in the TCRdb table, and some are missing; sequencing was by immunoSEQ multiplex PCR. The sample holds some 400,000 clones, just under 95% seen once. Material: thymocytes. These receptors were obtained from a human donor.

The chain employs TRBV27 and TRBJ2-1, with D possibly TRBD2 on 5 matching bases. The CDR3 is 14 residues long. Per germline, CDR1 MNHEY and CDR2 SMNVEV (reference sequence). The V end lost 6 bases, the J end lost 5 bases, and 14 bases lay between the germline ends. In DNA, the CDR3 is TGTGCCAGCAGGCGAATTGGACTGAACAATGAGCAGTTCTTC. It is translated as CASRRIGLNNEQFF.

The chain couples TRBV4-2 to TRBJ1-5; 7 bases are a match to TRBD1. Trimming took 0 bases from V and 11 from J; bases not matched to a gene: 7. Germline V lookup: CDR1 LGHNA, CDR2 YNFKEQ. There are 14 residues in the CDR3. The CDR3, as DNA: TGTGCCAGCAGCCAAGACATAGGGGGCGCGGCCCAGCATTTT. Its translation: CASSQDIGGAAQHF.

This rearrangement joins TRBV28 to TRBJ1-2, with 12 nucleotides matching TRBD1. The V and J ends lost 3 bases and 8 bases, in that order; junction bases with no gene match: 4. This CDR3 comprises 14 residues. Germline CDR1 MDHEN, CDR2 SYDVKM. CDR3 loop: CASSLGQGARGYTF. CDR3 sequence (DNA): TGTGCCAGCAGTTTGGGACAGGGGGCGAGAGGCTACACCTTC.

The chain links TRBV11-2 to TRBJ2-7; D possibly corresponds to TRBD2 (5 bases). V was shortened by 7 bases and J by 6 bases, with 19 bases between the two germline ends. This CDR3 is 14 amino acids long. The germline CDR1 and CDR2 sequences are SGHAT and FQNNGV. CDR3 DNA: TGTGCCAGCACCCCAAAGAGGTTGCGGGCCGAGCAGTACTTC. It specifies CASTPKRLRAEQYF.

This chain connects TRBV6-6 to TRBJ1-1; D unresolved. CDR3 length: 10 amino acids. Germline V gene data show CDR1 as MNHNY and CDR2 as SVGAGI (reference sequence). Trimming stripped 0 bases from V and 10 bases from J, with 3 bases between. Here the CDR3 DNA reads TGTGCCAGCAGTTACTCAATAGCTTTCTTT. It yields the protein CASSYSIAFF.

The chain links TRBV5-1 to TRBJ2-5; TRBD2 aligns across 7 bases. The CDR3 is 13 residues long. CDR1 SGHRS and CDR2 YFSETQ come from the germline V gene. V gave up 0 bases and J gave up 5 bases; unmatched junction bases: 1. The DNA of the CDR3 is TGCGCCAGCAGCTTGGTGGGGGGGGAGACCCAGTACTTC. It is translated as CASSLVGGETQYF.

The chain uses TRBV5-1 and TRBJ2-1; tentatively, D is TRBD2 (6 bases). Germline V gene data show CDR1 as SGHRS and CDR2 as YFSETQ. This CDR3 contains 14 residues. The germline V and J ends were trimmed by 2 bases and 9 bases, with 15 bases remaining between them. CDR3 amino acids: CASSLNRGKFEQFF. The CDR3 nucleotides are TGCGCCAGCAGCTTAAACCGGGGGAAGTTTGAGCAGTTCTTC.